These 30 T cell receptor beta chains share one sample of origin, sequenced in a study of CD8 T cells in Susac syndrome. Random-hexamer reverse transcription was applied to about 0.5 to 1 ug RNA. TCRdb re-called the immunoSEQ multiplex PCR reads through MiXCR, storing one row per CDR3 protein. This sample yields approximately 110,000 distinct CDR3 sequences, of which roughly 95% are seen a single time; under 0.1% belongs to the top ten. The sequenced material came from CD4+ T cells from PBMCs. These receptors were taken from a human donor in good health.

This chain joins TRBV18 and TRBJ2-1; no definite D call. Per germline, CDR1 KGHSH and CDR2 LQKENI. The V end was cut by 0 bases, the J end by 3 bases, with 9 bases between. CDR3 length: 15 amino acids. In nucleotides, the CDR3 is TGTGCCAGCTCACCACCAAAGGGTGGCTACAATGAGCAGTTCTTC. Translating it yields CASSPPKGGYNEQFF.

This CDR3 is CASSEDRGTDTQYF. CDR3 bases: TGTGCCAGCAGTGAAGACAGGGGTACAGATACGCAGTATTTT. This chain uses TRBV2 with TRBJ2-3, with 7 bases that match TRBD1. The V segment lost 1 base and the J segment 3 bases; nucleotides outside the gene matches: 1. The CDR3 sequence is 14 residues long. Germline CDR1 reads SNHLY; CDR2 reads FYNNEI.

The V call is TRBV12-3 or TRBV12-4, the J call TRBJ2-1; D gene ambiguous. V dropped 1 base and J dropped 0 bases, with 7 bases sitting between them. This CDR3 is built from 15 residues. The CDR3 coding sequence is TGTGCCAGCAGTTTAGAGGCTAGCTCCTACAATGAGCAGTTCTTC. Translation gives CASSLEASSYNEQFF.

The chain recombines TRBV30 with TRBJ2-1, with D possibly being TRBD2 (6 bases). Germline V CDR1 and CDR2: GTSNPN, SVGIG (reference sequence). The CDR3 extends over 14 amino acids. Trimming stripped 4 bases from V and 2 bases from J, with 12 bases between. In nucleotides, the CDR3 is TGTGCCTGGAATCCGGGGGACCCCTACAATGAGCAGTTCTTC. Amino acids: CAWNPGDPYNEQFF.

This chain connects TRBV6-5 to TRBJ2-3; 9 bases line up with TRBD2. The CDR3 loop spans 17 amino acids. V shed 2 bases and J 1 base; nucleotides not matched to a gene: 7. The germline gives CDR1 MNHEY, CDR2 SVGAGI. CDR3 DNA sequence: TGTGCCAGCAGTTACGCGACTAGCGGTGGGGGCACAGATACGCAGTATTTT. Amino acids: CASSYATSGGGTDTQYF.

The chain has TRBV2 and TRBJ2-4; D unresolved. CDR1 SNHLY and CDR2 FYNNEI come from the germline V gene. The CDR3 consists of 11 residues. The V and J ends lost 7 bases and 6 bases respectively, with 7 bases between them. This CDR3 is CASTGRNIQYF. The CDR3 nucleotides are TGTGCCAGCACGGGTAGAAACATTCAGTACTTC.

A single count supports this clonotype. The gene calls are TRBV2 and TRBJ2-1; no definite D call. V lost 1 base and J 6 bases, leaving 10 bases between the germline ends. This CDR3 has 14 residues. From germline, CDR1 is SNHLY and CDR2 FYNNEI. The CDR3: CASSEEAVGNEQFF. In DNA, the CDR3 is TGTGCCAGCAGTGAAGAGGCCGTGGGCAATGAGCAGTTCTTC.

The chain is built from TRBV6-5 and TRBJ2-2; D gene ambiguous. The CDR3 has 15 amino acids. V lost 2 bases and J 6 bases, leaving 13 bases between the germline ends. Germline-derived CDR1 and CDR2 are MNHEY and SVGAGI. The CDR3 reads CASSYRGTLAGELFF. As DNA, the CDR3 is TGTGCCAGCAGTTACCGCGGAACATTAGCCGGGGAGCTGTTTTTT.

The chain joins TRBV29-1 to TRBJ1-2, with 7 bases matching TRBD1. The junction had 3 bases not matched to a gene; V was cut back by 6 bases and J by 8 bases. Germline V gene sequence: CDR1 SQVTM, CDR2 ANQGSEA. This CDR3 contains 10 residues. The CDR3 protein is CSVQGIGYTF. CDR3 DNA: TGCAGCGTACAGGGGATCGGCTACACCTTC. The whole variable domain, remainder taken from reference TRBV29-1 and TRBJ1-2, is SAVISQKPSRDICQRGTSLTIQCQVDSQVTMMFWYRQQPGQSLTLIATANQGSEATYESGFVIDKFPISRPNLTFSTLTVSNMSPEDSSIYLCSVQGIGYTFGSGTRLTVV.

The chain links TRBV7-9 to TRBJ2-5, with 12 bases that match TRBD2. V dropped 0 bases and J dropped 4; count of bases not matched to a gene: 3. The germline V gene encodes CDR1 SEHNR and CDR2 FQNEAQ (reference sequence). The length of the CDR3 is 16 residues. The CDR3 bases are TGTGCCAGCAGCTTAGCAACGACTAGCGGGGGAGAGACCCAGTACTTC. This gives the protein CASSLATTSGGETQYF. The variable domain in full, with the rest retrieved from reference TRBV7-9 and TRBJ2-5, is DTGVSQNPRHKITKRGQNVTFRCDPISEHNRLYWYRQTLGQGPEFLTYFQNEAQLEKSRLLSDRFSAERPKGSFSTLEIQRTEQGDSAMYLCASSLATTSGGETQYFGPGTRLLVL.

Only one count was recorded for this clonotype. The V gene is TRBV7-6, the J gene TRBJ2-1, with 9 bases that match TRBD2. With V trimmed by 2 bases and J by 8 bases, 4 bases remained unmatched. The germline CDR1 and CDR2 sequences are SGHVS and FNYEAQ. This CDR3 comprises 14 residues. CDR3 in amino acids: CASSLQAGGHEQFF. The CDR3 DNA reads as TGTGCCAGCAGCTTACAGGCGGGAGGGCATGAGCAGTTCTTC.

This chain uses TRBV9 with TRBJ2-5; TRBD1 matches at 9 bases. This CDR3 contains 15 residues. In germline, CDR1 is SGDLS, CDR2 YYNGEE. Trimming took 5 bases from V and 2 from J; bases not matched to a gene: 7. The CDR3 nucleotides read TGTGCCAGCAGTGGCCGACAGGGGGTTCAAGAGACCCAGTACTTC. This translates into CASSGRQGVQETQYF.

The chain carries TRBV7-8 and TRBJ1-4; D remains ambiguous. This CDR3 is 15 amino acids long. Trimming took 1 base from V and 7 from J, leaving 13 bases between them. Germline V CDR1 and CDR2: SGHVS, FQNEAQ. CDR3 nucleotide sequence: TGTGCCAGCAGCTTAGAGGGAGGCGCTAGTGAAAAACTGTTTTTT. Translating it yields CASSLEGGASEKLFF.

The V call is TRBV11-2, the J call TRBJ1-2; the D is unclear. CDR1 is SGHAT and CDR2 is FQNNGV in the germline V gene. The V and J ends lost 5 bases and 8 bases respectively, with 21 bases between them. This CDR3 has 15 residues. In DNA form, the CDR3 reads TGTGCCAGCAGCCCAGACTTTCGGGGAGTCCACGGCTACACCTTC. Amino acids: CASSPDFRGVHGYTF.

CDR3 in amino acids: CSAQNTKNYGYTF. The CDR3 DNA sequence: TGCAGTGCCCAGAATACAAAAAACTATGGCTACACCTTC. The chain employs TRBV20-1 and TRBJ1-2; D is unclear. Germline lookup yields CDR1 DFQATT and CDR2 SNEGSKA (reference sequence). The length of the CDR3 is 13 residues. Trimming stripped 6 bases from V and 2 bases from J, with 13 bases between.

This chain uses TRBV29-1 with TRBJ2-5, with TRBD2 matching 10 bases. The ends lost 3 bases at V and 5 bases at J; junction bases unmatched: 9. The CDR3 has 15 residues. Germline assignment: CDR1 SQVTM and CDR2 ANQGSEA. CDR3 sequence reads: CSVDASGGTGETQYF. In DNA form, the CDR3 reads TGCAGCGTTGACGCTAGCGGGGGCACCGGGGAGACCCAGTACTTC.

V gene TRBV6-2 or TRBV6-3 combines with J gene TRBJ1-5, with 7 bases matching TRBD1. There are 15 residues in the CDR3. The germline CDR1 and CDR2 sequences are MNHEY and SVGEGT. V trimming: 2 bases; J trimming: 6 bases; junction bases outside the gene matches: 7. Written as DNA, the CDR3 is TGTGCCAGCAGTTACGACAGGGCCCGCGGTCAGCCCCAGCATTTT. It codes for CASSYDRARGQPQHF.

CDR3 sequence: CASTPFGGGTGELFF. In DNA form, the CDR3 reads TGTGCCAGCACCCCGTTTGGGGGCGGCACCGGGGAGCTGTTTTTT. The rearrangement links TRBV28 to TRBJ2-2; D is possibly TRBD1 (6 bases). The germline V and J ends were trimmed by 7 bases and 4 bases, with 16 bases remaining between them. CDR1 and CDR2 (germline): MDHEN, SYDVKM. This CDR3 spans 15 amino acids.

V is TRBV6-5 and J is TRBJ1-6; tentatively, D is TRBD1 (6 bases). The V and J ends lost 5 bases and 4 bases respectively, with 12 bases between them. This CDR3 has 15 residues. Germline CDR1 reads MNHEY; CDR2 reads SVGAGI. CDR3 sequence: CASSPYRDYNSPLHF. The CDR3 DNA reads as TGTGCCAGCAGTCCTTACAGGGATTATAATTCACCCCTCCACTTT.

The rearrangement joins TRBV7-2 to TRBJ2-3; 10 bases fit TRBD2. In germline, CDR1 is SGHTA, CDR2 FQGNSA. The CDR3 covers 13 residues. The V segment lost 6 bases and the J segment 5 bases; nucleotides outside the gene matches: 2. CDR3 sequence: CASSLAGVDTQYF. In nucleotides, the CDR3 is TGTGCCAGCAGTCTAGCGGGGGTAGATACGCAGTATTTT. Combining the CDR3 with reference TRBV7-2 and TRBJ2-3 gives the whole variable domain GAGVSQSPSNKVTEKGKDVELRCDPISGHTALYWYRQSLGQGLEFLIYFQGNSAPDKSGLPSDRFSAERTGGSVSTLTIQRTQQEDSAVYLCASSLAGVDTQYFGPGTRLTVL.

The rearrangement uses TRBV7-9 and TRBJ2-2, with TRBD2 as a possible D gene (6 bases). Germline CDR1 SEHNR, CDR2 FQNEAQ (reference sequence). The CDR3 has 16 amino acids. The ends were cut back, 3 bases at V and 0 bases at J, with 11 bases in the middle. The CDR3 sequence: CASSFSGGANTGELFF. CDR3 nucleotide sequence: TGTGCCAGCAGCTTTTCGGGCGGGGCGAACACCGGGGAGCTGTTTTTT.

The chain recombines TRBV3-1 with TRBJ1-6; 7 bases match TRBD1. From germline, CDR1 is LGHDT and CDR2 YNNKEL (reference sequence). J was trimmed by 6 bases and V by 1 base; bases with no gene match: 3. The CDR3 is 15 amino acids. The CDR3 DNA reads as TGTGCCAGCAGCCAAGCCGGGACAGCTAATTCACCCCTCCACTTT. It translates to CASSQAGTANSPLHF.

This chain uses TRBV29-1 with TRBJ1-1, with 10 positions matching TRBD1. Looked up from germline, CDR1 is SQVTM and CDR2 is ANQGSEA. The CDR3 loop spans 11 amino acids. The CDR3 loop reads CIGGQGAEAFF. DNA of the CDR3: TGCATCGGAGGACAGGGGGCTGAAGCTTTCTTT.

The gene calls are TRBV30 and TRBJ1-6, with a possible D match to TRBD1 (6 bases). Deletions cut 2 bases from V and 9 bases from J, with 14 bases between. CDR1 is GTSNPN, CDR2 SVGIG, per germline (reference sequence). This CDR3 contains 14 residues. The CDR3 coding sequence is TGTGCCTGGAGTCGGGGGGCCGAGTTTTCACCCCTCCACTTT. Amino acid sequence: CAWSRGAEFSPLHF.

This chain connects TRBV7-3 to TRBJ2-4, with D perhaps TRBD2 (5 bases). V was shortened by 5 bases and J by 0 bases, with 8 bases between the two germline ends. The CDR3 loop spans 14 amino acids. The germline V gene encodes CDR1 SGHTA and CDR2 FQGTGA. CDR3 sequence: CASSRAGAKNIQYF. DNA for the CDR3: TGTGCCAGCAGCCGCGCGGGAGCCAAAAACATTCAGTACTTC.

The chain carries TRBV23-1 and TRBJ2-2; D remains ambiguous. TRBV23-1 is classed as an ORF, of uncertain function. Trimming cost V 0 bases and J 2 bases, with 4 bases left between them. There are 14 residues in the CDR3. Here the CDR3 DNA reads TGCGCCAGCAGTCAATCCGGCAACACCGGGGAGCTGTTTTTT. Translation gives CASSQSGNTGELFF.

This chain connects TRBV18 to TRBJ2-1; D is perhaps TRBD2 (6 bases). CDR3 length equals 15 residues. Looked up from germline, CDR1 is KGHSH and CDR2 is LQKENI. Trimming pared 1 base from V and 6 bases from J, leaving 13 bases between. CDR3 sequence: CASSPLSASANEQFF. Written as DNA, the CDR3 is TGTGCCAGCTCACCACTCAGCGCTAGCGCCAATGAGCAGTTCTTC.

This clonotype came up once. The chain couples TRBV12-3 or TRBV12-4 to TRBJ2-7; 7 positions match TRBD1. The CDR3 sequence is 14 residues long. Losses at the gene ends were 5 bases for V and 2 bases for J; bases not matched to a gene: 6. CDR3 in amino acids: CASSEPGQPYEQYF. The CDR3 DNA follows: TGTGCCAGCAGTGAGCCGGGACAGCCCTACGAGCAGTACTTC.

This clonotype was seen only once. The genes are TRBV5-1 and TRBJ2-7; D gene uncertain. The CDR3 sequence is 13 residues long. V was shortened by 3 bases and J by 2 bases, with 9 bases between the two germline ends. CDR1 SGHRS and CDR2 YFSETQ come from the germline V gene. The CDR3 loop reads CASSSNGPYEQYF. The CDR3 coding sequence is TGCGCCAGCAGCTCCAATGGCCCCTACGAGCAGTACTTC.

This clonotype occurred once. The junction departs from germline at one end; a sequencing error may be responsible. The V gene is TRBV3-1, the J gene TRBJ2-7, with D perhaps TRBD1 or TRBD2 (5 bases each). This CDR3 is 17 amino acids long. The V gene's germline CDR1 is LGHDT and CDR2 YNNKEL (reference sequence). The CDR3 region is CASSQRLTGTYSNEQYF. CDR3 nucleotides: TGTGCCAGCAGCCAAAGACTCACCGGGACCTACTCCAACGAGCAGTACTTC.